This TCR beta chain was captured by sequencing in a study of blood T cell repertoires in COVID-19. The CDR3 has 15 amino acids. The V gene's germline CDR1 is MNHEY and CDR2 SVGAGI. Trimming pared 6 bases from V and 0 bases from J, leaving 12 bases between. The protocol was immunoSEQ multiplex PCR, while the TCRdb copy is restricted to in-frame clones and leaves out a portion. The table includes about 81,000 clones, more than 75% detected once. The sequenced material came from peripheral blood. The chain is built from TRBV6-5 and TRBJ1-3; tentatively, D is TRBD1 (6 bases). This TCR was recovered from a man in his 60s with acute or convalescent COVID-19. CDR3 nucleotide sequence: TGTGCCAGCAGAGCGGGGGCCTACTCTGGAAACACCATATATTTT. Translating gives CASRAGAYSGNTIYF.